Presented here are 14 T cell receptor beta chains from one specimen sequenced in a study of graft-versus-host responses after intestinal transplantation. Stated time point: postoperative day 105 after intestinal transplantation (dayNNNN = postoperative day). Graft specimens yielded both intraepithelial and lamina propria lymphocytes. Here immunoSEQ multiplex PCR was the method, and the copy in TCRdb shows in-frame clones only, minus some. The sample includes around 4,300 clones, over 70% of them seen just once. The material was ileum tissue, obtained 105 days after intestinal transplantation. The receptors come from a human patient who received an intestinal transplant, so some T cells may come from the graft donor.

On this clone: At one boundary the junction diverges from the germline segment, which might be a read error. The gene calls are TRBV6-1 and TRBJ2-3, with 12 bases that match TRBD2. CDR1 is MNHNS, CDR2 SASEGT, per germline. The CDR3 is 15 amino acids. CDR3 amino acids: CASSPLAGGTYTQYF. CDR3 sequence (DNA): TGTGCCAGCAGTCCACTAGCGGGGGGCACATATACGCAGTATTTT.

The rearrangement links TRBV6-5 to TRBJ2-5; 9 bases match TRBD2. The germline CDR1 and CDR2 sequences are MNHEY and SVGAGI. The CDR3 covers 14 residues. Trimming cost V 8 bases and J 4 bases; bases outside gene matches: 8. This CDR3 is CASQGCGGGETQYF. The CDR3 DNA reads TGTGCCAGCCAGGGGTGCGGGGGGGGAGAGACCCAGTACTTC.

A remark on this clone: This CDR3 is also generated by other DNA sequences in the sample. V is TRBV25-1 and J is TRBJ2-3, with 12 bases aligning to TRBD2. The germline CDR1 and CDR2 sequences are MGHDK and SYGVNS. Trimming at V came to 4 bases and at J to 1 base, leaving 0 bases not matched to a gene. This CDR3 comprises 15 residues. Here the CDR3 reads CASSGLAGGTDTQYF. In DNA form, the CDR3 reads TGTGCCAGCAGTGGACTAGCGGGAGGCACAGATACGCAGTATTTT. The full variable domain, in which reference TRBV25-1 and TRBJ2-3 provide the parts outside the CDR3, is EADIYQTPRYLVIGTGKKITLECSQTMGHDKMYWYQQDPGMELHLIHYSYGVNSTEKGDLSSESTVSRIRTEHFPLTLESARPSHTSQYLCASSGLAGGTDTQYFGPGTRLTVL.

This chain joins TRBV6-1 and TRBJ2-3; 7 bases are a match to TRBD1. Trimming took 6 bases from V and 7 from J; bases not matched to a gene: 7. CDR3 size: 13 residues. CDR1 MNHNS and CDR2 SASEGT come from the germline V gene. The CDR3 region has the DNA TGTGCCAGCAGCTCCCCAGGGGGAAATACGCAGTATTTT. Encoded protein: CASSSPGGNTQYF.

The rearrangement links TRBV28 to TRBJ2-7, with a weak D call TRBD1 (6 bases). The germline V gene encodes CDR1 MDHEN and CDR2 SYDVKM. V lost 10 bases, J lost 4 bases, and 23 bases lay in between. The CDR3 runs to 15 residues. CDR3 sequence: CAISQQGASGYEQYF. The CDR3, as DNA: TGTGCCATCTCACAACAGGGAGCGTCCGGGTACGAGCAGTACTTC.

The chain links TRBV28 to TRBJ2-1; the D gene is possibly TRBD2 (6 bases). CDR1 is MDHEN, CDR2 SYDVKM, per germline. Trimming shortened V by 3 bases and J by 7 bases, and 25 bases separated the two germline ends. The CDR3 totals 18 residues. The CDR3 protein is CASSLKRGLGRGRNEQFF. DNA of the CDR3: TGTGCCAGCAGTTTGAAACGGGGACTGGGGCGGGGTAGGAATGAGCAGTTCTTC.

On this clone: Relative to the germline gene, one junction end is altered; a read error may explain this. The chain is built from TRBV7-6 and TRBJ2-3, with TRBD2 matching 8 bases. Germline-derived CDR1 and CDR2 are SGHVS and FNYEAQ. This CDR3 is built from 16 residues. The CDR3 sequence is CVSSRRAGVAADTQYF. CDR3 nucleotide sequence: TGTGTCAGCAGCCGGAGAGCGGGAGTGGCAGCAGATACGCAGTATTTT.

Worth noting for this clone: One junction end does not reproduce the germline sequence, and a read error may be involved. V and J are TRBV5-1 and TRBJ2-2; no firm D call. Germline V gene data show CDR1 as SGHRS and CDR2 as YFSETQ. The CDR3 contains 13 residues. The CDR3: CASSLTNAGELFF. The CDR3 nucleotides are TGCGCCAGCAGCTTGACGAACGCCGGGGAGCTGTTTTTT.

V gene TRBV2 combines with J gene TRBJ2-3; perhaps TRBD2 as D (7 bases). The CDR3 is made up of 15 amino acids. From germline, CDR1 is SNHLY and CDR2 FYNNEI. V lost 7 bases and J 4 bases, leaving 18 bases between the germline ends. CDR3 protein: CASTKTGGASDTQYF. The CDR3 DNA reads as TGTGCCAGCACCAAAACGGGGGGCGCATCAGATACGCAGTATTTT.

V is TRBV25-1 and J is TRBJ1-2, with 11 bases that match TRBD1. Germline V gives CDR1 MGHDK, CDR2 SYGVNS. This CDR3 has 16 amino acids. The V gene end was trimmed by 3 bases and the J gene end by 4 bases; junction bases not matched to a gene: 7. In DNA form, the CDR3 reads TGTGCCAGCAGTGACCTAGGACAGGGGGCCGGCTATGGCTACACCTTC. Its translation: CASSDLGQGAGYGYTF.

The V call is TRBV7-9, the J call TRBJ2-3; tentatively, D is TRBD2 (6 bases). The V end lost 0 bases, the J end lost 6 bases, and 16 bases lay between the germline ends. Germline V lookup: CDR1 SEHNR, CDR2 FQNEAQ (reference sequence). CDR3 length: 16 amino acids. The CDR3 bases are TGTGCCAGCAGCTTAGCAGCTCTGGGGAGCGGGGATACGCAGTATTTT. Amino acid sequence: CASSLAALGSGDTQYF.

This clone was recorded only once. Other DNA sequences in this specimen translate into the identical CDR3. The chain combines TRBV4-1 with TRBJ1-5; no reliable D call. The V gene lost 4 bases and the J gene lost 2 bases, with 15 bases spanning the gap. The CDR3 is made up of 16 amino acids. Germline loops: CDR1 MGHRA, CDR2 YSYEKL. The CDR3 region has the DNA TGCGCCAGCAGCCGTACAAGGCTGTTAGGCAATCAGCCCCAGCATTTT. Its protein product is CASSRTRLLGNQPQHF.

V gene TRBV2 combines with J gene TRBJ2-5, with 11 bases that match TRBD1. CDR1 is SNHLY and CDR2 is FYNNEI in the germline V gene. CDR3 size: 15 residues. V shed 5 bases and J 5 bases; nucleotides not matched to a gene: 7. CDR3 sequence reads: CASSWPGQGVETQYF. The CDR3 DNA follows: TGTGCCAGCAGTTGGCCGGGACAGGGGGTCGAGACCCAGTACTTC.

The J gene is TRBJ2-7, the V gene TRBV9; D is possibly TRBD2 (5 bases). The CDR3 runs 14 residues. Germline assignment: CDR1 SGDLS and CDR2 YYNGEE. V lost 4 bases to trimming and J lost 3 bases, with 14 bases between them. CDR3 loop: CASSISTGIYEQYF. The CDR3 nucleotides are TGTGCCAGCAGCATATCCACCGGGATCTACGAGCAGTACTTC.